The text below deals with one TCR beta chain. The target antigen is unknown. Treatment given: approximately nine-day PBMC culture with coronavirus spike peptide pools or control peptides (ViraFEST assay). Deletions cut 0 bases from V and 6 bases from J, with 15 bases between. This CDR3 is 15 amino acids long. The V gene's germline CDR1 is SGHDT and CDR2 YYEEEE. The data derive from a study of vaccination and CD4 T cells after COVID-19. Overall study findings and caveats: Within convalescent individuals, 304 out of 307 vaccine-specific clones proved to be spike mono-reactive.

Sequencing of DNA taken from cultured CD4+ T cells relied on the Oncomine TCR Beta short-read assay. TCRdb processed the PCR reads anew with MiXCR; each CDR3 protein has one entry. The sample shows over 14,000 distinct CDR3 sequences, about 33% of them seen only once. V usage is TRBV5-6 and J usage is TRBJ1-1; no reliable D call. The input for sequencing was CD4+ T cells from blood, cultured in vitro, taken after SARS-CoV-2 vaccination. The TCR originated in a human donor who had recovered from COVID-19. This chain's CDR3 is CASSLAPQPVSEAFF. Written as DNA, the CDR3 is TGTGCCAGCAGCTTGGCCCCCCAGCCGGTGTCTGAAGCTTTCTTT.